The 26 T cell receptor beta chains reported below all come from one sample, sequenced in a study of type 1 regulatory T cells. In TCRdb, the reads were re-called with MiXCR into one record per CDR3 protein. The table has some 25,000 distinct CDR3 sequences, 72% seen once; the top ten hold 12% to 15%. No cognate antigen is known for these TCRs. The material sequenced was cultured T cells, either the whole culture or a sorted T cell fraction (not recorded which). Sample subset: Tr1-enriched cell product generated in vitro against host alloantigens. These receptors were taken from a human donor in good health.

This clonotype rates as medium-sized. This chain links TRBV7-9 with TRBJ2-3, with D maybe TRBD2 (5 bases). In germline, CDR1 is SEHNR, CDR2 FQNEAQ (reference sequence). This CDR3 spans 13 amino acids. Trimming took off 4 bases at V and 4 bases at J, with 9 bases between the two ends. In nucleotides, the CDR3 is TGTGCCAGCAGCTCGCGAGGGCCAGATACGCAGTATTTT. Encoded protein: CASSSRGPDTQYF.

The V call is TRBV7-2, the J call TRBJ1-2; TRBD1 aligns across 8 bases. Trimming at V came to 3 bases and at J to 5 bases, leaving 5 bases not matched to a gene. In germline, CDR1 is SGHTA, CDR2 FQGNSA. The CDR3 extends over 14 amino acids. Written as DNA, the CDR3 is TGTGCCAGCAGCTTTCAGGGGGCAGGATATGGCTACACCTTC. This translates into CASSFQGAGYGYTF. The whole variable domain, remainder taken from reference TRBV7-2 and TRBJ1-2, is GAGVSQSPSNKVTEKGKDVELRCDPISGHTALYWYRQSLGQGLEFLIYFQGNSAPDKSGLPSDRFSAERTGGSVSTLTIQRTQQEDSAVYLCASSFQGAGYGYTFGSGTRLTVV.

The gene calls are TRBV19 and TRBJ2-3, with a weak D call TRBD1 (7 bases). The V end lost 11 bases, the J end lost 2 bases, and 20 bases lay between the germline ends. This CDR3 has 15 amino acids. Germline assignment: CDR1 LNHDA and CDR2 SQIVND (reference sequence). The CDR3 sequence is CAAGQRGQLTDTQYF. The CDR3 DNA sequence: TGTGCCGCGGGACAAAGGGGACAGCTCACAGATACGCAGTATTTT.

CDR3 loop: CASSPDDNQPQHF. CDR3 DNA: TGTGCCAGCAGTCCGGATGACAATCAGCCCCAGCATTTT. The rearrangement uses TRBV27 and TRBJ1-5, with D unresolved. Trimming took off 5 bases at V and 3 bases at J, with 8 bases between the two ends. This CDR3 is 13 amino acids long. Germline CDR1 MNHEY, CDR2 SMNVEV (reference sequence).

J is TRBJ1-2 and V is TRBV4-1, with D unclear. The germline V and J ends were trimmed by 0 bases and 2 bases, with 1 base remaining between them. The CDR3 is made up of 12 amino acids. Germline CDR1 reads MGHRA; CDR2 reads YSYEKL. As DNA, the CDR3 is TGCGCCAGCAGCCAAGAAAACTATGGCTACACCTTC. This encodes CASSQENYGYTF.

This chain's CDR3 is CASSETGAAGYEQYF. CDR3 nucleotide sequence: TGTGCCAGCAGTGAGACCGGGGCCGCCGGCTACGAGCAGTACTTC. V is TRBV2 and J is TRBJ2-7; possibly TRBD1 or TRBD2 for D (5 bases each). The CDR3 length is 15 residues. Per germline, CDR1 SNHLY and CDR2 FYNNEI. V was pared by 3 bases and J by 3 bases, with 15 bases between.

The chain links TRBV10-3 to TRBJ2-5; D gene ambiguous. The germline CDR1 and CDR2 sequences are ENHRY and SYGVKD. The length of the CDR3 is 13 residues. The V end lost 0 bases, the J end lost 4 bases, and 6 bases lay between the germline ends. CDR3: CAISESGLETQYF. CDR3 coding DNA: TGTGCCATCAGTGAGTCCGGGTTAGAGACCCAGTACTTC.

The V and J genes are TRBV28 and TRBJ2-3, with TRBD2 identical over 7 bases. Looked up from germline, CDR1 is MDHEN and CDR2 is SYDVKM. Losses at the gene ends were 5 bases for V and 11 bases for J; bases not matched to a gene: 16. The CDR3 extends over 15 amino acids. CDR3 in amino acids: CASSPQDAGGGRQYF. Here the CDR3 DNA reads TGTGCCAGCAGTCCCCAGGACGCGGGCGGGGGAAGGCAGTATTTT.

This rearrangement joins TRBV20-1 to TRBJ2-5, with TRBD2 matching 7 bases. The CDR3 runs 15 residues. The V segment lost 5 bases and the J segment 4 bases; nucleotides outside the gene matches: 13. The germline V gene has CDR1 DFQATT and CDR2 SNEGSKA (reference sequence). The CDR3 loop reads CSAPLAISGGETQYF. The CDR3 DNA follows: TGCAGTGCTCCGCTAGCGATTTCGGGAGGAGAGACCCAGTACTTC.

V and J are TRBV18 and TRBJ2-3; 7 bases agree with TRBD2. Germline CDR1 KGHSH, CDR2 LQKENI. The CDR3 sequence is 16 residues long. J was trimmed by 2 bases and V by 2 bases; bases with no gene match: 7. The CDR3 DNA reads as TGTGCCAGCTCACCAATTGCGGGGGATTCCACAGATACGCAGTATTTT. Translating it yields CASSPIAGDSTDTQYF. Variable domain in full (rest from reference TRBV18 and TRBJ2-3): NAGVMQNPRHLVRRRGQEARLRCSPMKGHSHVYWYRQLPEEGLKFMVYLQKENIIDESGMPKERFSAEFPKEGPSILRIQQVVRGDSAAYFCASSPIAGDSTDTQYFGPGTRLTVL.

This chain links TRBV19 with TRBJ2-7, with unresolved D. V lost 3 bases to trimming and J lost 6 bases, with 21 bases between them. The CDR3 extends over 16 amino acids. Germline V CDR1 and CDR2: LNHDA, SQIVND (reference sequence). CDR3 nucleotide sequence: TGTGCCAGTAGTATTGATCCTCAGGCCAGGCTGGCCGAGCAGTACTTC. Its protein is CASSIDPQARLAEQYF.

This clonotype appeared a few times. The rearrangement joins TRBV7-9 to TRBJ2-5, with a possible D match to TRBD1 (5 bases). The V gene's germline CDR1 is SEHNR and CDR2 FQNEAQ (reference sequence). The CDR3 is made up of 13 amino acids. V lost 3 bases and J 5 bases, leaving 10 bases between the germline ends. The CDR3: CASSFMGPETQYF. CDR3 coding DNA: TGTGCCAGCAGCTTCATGGGGCCGGAGACCCAGTACTTC.

J is TRBJ1-5 and V is TRBV18, with no clear D. CDR3 size: 13 residues. Trimming cost V 3 bases and J 1 base, with 4 bases left between them. Germline assignment: CDR1 KGHSH and CDR2 LQKENI. The CDR3 DNA follows: TGTGCCAGCTCACCTGCCAGCAATCAGCCCCAGCATTTT. Translation gives CASSPASNQPQHF. Variable domain in full (rest from reference TRBV18 and TRBJ1-5): NAGVMQNPRHLVRRRGQEARLRCSPMKGHSHVYWYRQLPEEGLKFMVYLQKENIIDESGMPKERFSAEFPKEGPSILRIQQVVRGDSAAYFCASSPASNQPQHFGDGTRLSIL.

V usage is TRBV20-1 and J usage is TRBJ2-3, with a possible D match to TRBD2 (5 bases). The germline V gene has CDR1 DFQATT and CDR2 SNEGSKA (reference sequence). Trimming removed 6 bases from V and 1 base from J, with 11 bases in between. The CDR3 runs to 13 residues. CDR3 sequence: CSAFSGGTDTQYF. The CDR3 DNA reads as TGCAGTGCCTTTTCCGGGGGCACAGATACGCAGTATTTT.

There are a few counts of this clonotype. The V call is TRBV6-6, the J call TRBJ1-2; 8 positions match TRBD1. The junction had 14 bases not matched to a gene; V was cut back by 8 bases and J by 9 bases. The V gene's germline CDR1 is MNHNY and CDR2 SVGAGI (reference sequence). The CDR3 length is 14 residues. The CDR3 coding sequence is TGTGCCAGCCGAAAAACCGGGACAGGTAGTAGCTACACCTTC. Its translation: CASRKTGTGSSYTF.

The chain is built from TRBV5-6 and TRBJ2-7; 7 bases are a match to TRBD1. With 4 bases clipped from V and 1 base from J, the junction kept 8 bases outside the gene matches. The CDR3 extends over 15 amino acids. The germline gives CDR1 SGHDT, CDR2 YYEEEE. As DNA, the CDR3 is TGTGCCAGCAGCCGCCCCGGGACAGCGTCCTACGAGCAGTACTTC. The encoded protein is CASSRPGTASYEQYF.

The V gene is TRBV7-2, the J gene TRBJ1-1; D gene uncertain. The V gene's germline CDR1 is SGHTA and CDR2 FQGNSA. CDR3 length: 15 residues. Trimming cost V 1 base and J 4 bases, with 13 bases left between them. Here the CDR3 reads CASSLEVGLGTEAFF. The DNA for the CDR3 is TGTGCCAGCAGCTTAGAGGTGGGTTTGGGCACTGAAGCTTTCTTT.

The V gene is TRBV19, the J gene TRBJ2-3; 7 bases agree with TRBD2. V was clipped by 10 bases and J by 6 bases; unmatched bases: 13. Per germline, CDR1 LNHDA and CDR2 SQIVND (reference sequence). The CDR3 covers 14 residues. CDR3: CATSQTSNGDTQYF. CDR3 nucleotides: TGTGCCACCTCCCAGACTAGCAATGGGGATACGCAGTATTTT.

This clonotype was detected a few times. An end of the junction does not agree with germline; a read error may underlie this. The chain couples TRBV4-1 to TRBJ2-3, with 8 bases aligning to TRBD2. The CDR3 spans 17 residues. The V gene's germline CDR1 is MGHRA and CDR2 YSYEKL. The CDR3 sequence is CASSQASGGPLGDTQYF. The CDR3 DNA reads as TGCGCCAGCAGTCAAGCATCGGGGGGGCCATTAGGAGATACGCAGTATTTT.

V gene TRBV29-1 combines with J gene TRBJ1-2; D is unclear. Looked up from germline, CDR1 is SQVTM and CDR2 is ANQGSEA. The CDR3 is made up of 9 amino acids. Trimming removed 5 bases from V and 10 bases from J, with 8 bases in between. In nucleotides, the CDR3 is TGCAGCGTTTGGGGTACCTACACCTTC. Protein: CSVWGTYTF.

The CDR3 bases are TGTGCCAGCAGTAGACAGAACACCGGGGAGCTGTTTTTT. Translated: CASSRQNTGELFF. The V gene is TRBV6-1, the J gene TRBJ2-2; D gene uncertain. V was trimmed by 5 bases and J by 1 base, leaving 5 bases between them. The CDR3 runs 13 residues. The germline V gene has CDR1 MNHNS and CDR2 SASEGT.

This clonotype was detected a few times. The V gene is TRBV27, the J gene TRBJ2-1, with TRBD2 matching over 10 bases. Trimming removed 6 bases from V and 7 bases from J; junction bases left unmatched: 12. CDR3 length: 16 residues. CDR1 is MNHEY, CDR2 SMNVEV, per germline (reference sequence). CDR3 amino acids: CASSSWSGGALNEQFF. The CDR3 nucleotides are TGTGCCAGCAGCTCATGGAGCGGGGGGGCCTTGAATGAGCAGTTCTTC.

The chain is built from TRBV5-1 and TRBJ2-2, with D possibly being TRBD1 (6 bases). The germline gives CDR1 SGHRS, CDR2 YFSETQ. The CDR3 contains 14 residues. Trimming pared 1 base from V and 7 bases from J, leaving 11 bases between. This chain's CDR3 is CASSLQGPVGELFF. CDR3 bases: TGCGCCAGCAGCTTGCAGGGGCCTGTCGGGGAGCTGTTTTTT.

V is TRBV28 and J is TRBJ1-1; D not resolved. From germline, CDR1 is MDHEN and CDR2 SYDVKM. The CDR3 extends over 15 amino acids. Trimming took 6 bases from V and 3 from J, leaving 17 bases between them. The CDR3 here is CASSVLQKLYTEAFF. In DNA, the CDR3 is TGTGCCAGCAGCGTGTTACAGAAATTATACACTGAAGCTTTCTTT.

This chain links TRBV7-3 with TRBJ2-3; perhaps TRBD2 as D (6 bases). Germline CDR1 and CDR2: SGHTA and FQGTGA. V was shortened by 4 bases and J by 1 base, with 12 bases between the two germline ends. This CDR3 contains 15 residues. The CDR3 region is CASSYTGLGTDTQYF. The CDR3 bases are TGTGCCAGCAGCTACACGGGACTGGGCACAGATACGCAGTATTTT.

The chain employs TRBV28 and TRBJ2-3; D is uncertain. The CDR3 extends over 13 amino acids. Trimming left V 8 bases short and J 3 bases short, with 12 bases between. Germline-derived CDR1 and CDR2 are MDHEN and SYDVKM. CDR3 amino acids: CASHTSQTDTQYF. The CDR3 DNA reads TGTGCCAGCCACACGTCCCAGACAGATACGCAGTATTTT.